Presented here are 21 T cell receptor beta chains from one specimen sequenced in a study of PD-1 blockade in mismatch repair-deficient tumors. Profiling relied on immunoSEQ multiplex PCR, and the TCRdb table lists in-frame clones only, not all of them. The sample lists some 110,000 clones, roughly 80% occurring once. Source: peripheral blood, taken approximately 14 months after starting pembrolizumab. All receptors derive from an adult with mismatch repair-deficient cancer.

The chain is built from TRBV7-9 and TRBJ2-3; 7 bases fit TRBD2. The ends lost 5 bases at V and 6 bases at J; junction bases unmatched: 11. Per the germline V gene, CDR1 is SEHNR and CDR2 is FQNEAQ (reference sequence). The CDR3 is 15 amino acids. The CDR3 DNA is TGTGCCAGCAGCCCCCCTGGACTAGTCTATGATACGCAGTATTTT. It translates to CASSPPGLVYDTQYF.

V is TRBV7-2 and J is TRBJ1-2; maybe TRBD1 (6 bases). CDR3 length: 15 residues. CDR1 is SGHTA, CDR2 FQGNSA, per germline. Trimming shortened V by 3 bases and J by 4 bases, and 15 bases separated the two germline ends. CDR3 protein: CASSFSPGASYGYTF. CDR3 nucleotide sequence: TGTGCCAGCAGCTTTTCTCCAGGGGCTAGCTATGGCTACACCTTC.

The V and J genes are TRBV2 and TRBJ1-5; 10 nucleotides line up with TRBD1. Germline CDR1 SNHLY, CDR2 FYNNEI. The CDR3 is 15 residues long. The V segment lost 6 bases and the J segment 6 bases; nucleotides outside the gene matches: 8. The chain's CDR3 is CASSPTGGAVQPQHF. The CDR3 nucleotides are TGTGCCAGCAGCCCGACAGGGGGCGCCGTTCAGCCCCAGCATTTT.

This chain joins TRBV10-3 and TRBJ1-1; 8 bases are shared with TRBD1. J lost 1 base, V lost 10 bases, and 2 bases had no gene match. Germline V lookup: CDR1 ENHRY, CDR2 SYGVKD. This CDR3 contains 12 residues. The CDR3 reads CATGQANTEAFF. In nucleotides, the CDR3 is TGTGCCACGGGACAGGCGAACACTGAAGCTTTCTTT.

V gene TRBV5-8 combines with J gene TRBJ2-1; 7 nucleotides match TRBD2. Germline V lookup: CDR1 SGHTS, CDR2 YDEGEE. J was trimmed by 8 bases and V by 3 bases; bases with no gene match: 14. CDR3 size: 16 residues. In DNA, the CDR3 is TGTGCCAGCAGCTACCTAGGGACTGCTGGGAGGGATGAGCAGTTCTTC. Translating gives CASSYLGTAGRDEQFF.

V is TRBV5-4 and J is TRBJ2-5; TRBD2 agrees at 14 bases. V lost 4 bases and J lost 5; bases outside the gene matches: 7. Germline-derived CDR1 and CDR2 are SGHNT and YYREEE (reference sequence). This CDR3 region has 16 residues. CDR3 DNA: TGTGCCAGCAGCAAGACTAGCGGGAGGGCCCGGGAGACCCAGTACTTC. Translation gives CASSKTSGRARETQYF.

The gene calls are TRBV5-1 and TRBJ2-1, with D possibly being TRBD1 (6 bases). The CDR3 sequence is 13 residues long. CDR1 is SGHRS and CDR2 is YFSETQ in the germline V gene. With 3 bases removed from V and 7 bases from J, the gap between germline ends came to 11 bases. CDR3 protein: CASSSLGGNEQFF. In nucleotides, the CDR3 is TGCGCCAGCAGCTCCCTAGGGGGTAATGAGCAGTTCTTC.

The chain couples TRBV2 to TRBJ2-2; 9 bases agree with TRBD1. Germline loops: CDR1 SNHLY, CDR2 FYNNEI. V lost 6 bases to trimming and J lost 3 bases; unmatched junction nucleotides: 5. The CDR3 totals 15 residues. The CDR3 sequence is CASRDRDRDTGELFF. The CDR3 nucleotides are TGTGCCAGCAGGGATCGGGACAGGGACACCGGGGAGCTGTTTTTT.

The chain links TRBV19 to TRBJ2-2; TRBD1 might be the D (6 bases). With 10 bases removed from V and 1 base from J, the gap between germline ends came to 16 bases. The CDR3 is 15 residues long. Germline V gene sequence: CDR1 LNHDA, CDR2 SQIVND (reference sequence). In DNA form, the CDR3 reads TGTGCCATCCCTAAGGGGGTTGGGAACACCGGGGAGCTGTTTTTT. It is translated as CAIPKGVGNTGELFF.

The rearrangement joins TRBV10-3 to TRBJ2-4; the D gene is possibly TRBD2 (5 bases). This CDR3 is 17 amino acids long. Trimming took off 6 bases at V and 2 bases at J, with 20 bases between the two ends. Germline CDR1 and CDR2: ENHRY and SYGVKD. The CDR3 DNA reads TGTGCCATCAGCCAGGACTCCCAGGCGGTTACCAAAAACATTCAGTACTTC. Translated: CAISQDSQAVTKNIQYF.

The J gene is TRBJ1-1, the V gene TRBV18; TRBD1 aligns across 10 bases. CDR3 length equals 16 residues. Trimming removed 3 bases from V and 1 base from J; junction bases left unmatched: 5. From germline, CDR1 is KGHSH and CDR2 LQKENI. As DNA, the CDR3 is TGTGCCAGCTCACCCTTGACAGGGGGCAGGAACACTGAAGCTTTCTTT. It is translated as CASSPLTGGRNTEAFF.

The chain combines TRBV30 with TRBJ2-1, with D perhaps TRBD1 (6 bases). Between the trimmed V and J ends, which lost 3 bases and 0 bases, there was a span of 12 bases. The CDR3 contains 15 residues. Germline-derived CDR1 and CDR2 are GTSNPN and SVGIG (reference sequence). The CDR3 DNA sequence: TGTGCCTGGAGCAGGACAGTGGACTCCTACAATGAGCAGTTCTTC. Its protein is CAWSRTVDSYNEQFF. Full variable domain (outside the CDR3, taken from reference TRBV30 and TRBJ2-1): SQTIHQWPATLVQPVGSPLSLECTVEGTSNPNLYWYRQAAGRGLQLLFYSVGIGQISSEVPQNLSASRPQDRQFILSSKKLLLSDSGFYLCAWSRTVDSYNEQFFGPGTRLTVL.

The CDR3 nucleotides are TGTGCCAGCAGTACTAGCGTAGACTCCTACGAGCAGTACTTC. Protein: CASSTSVDSYEQYF. This chain joins TRBV6-1 and TRBJ2-7, with 7 positions matching TRBD2. There are 14 residues in the CDR3. The V gene end was trimmed by 5 bases and the J gene end by 0 bases; junction bases not matched to a gene: 4. CDR1 is MNHNS and CDR2 is SASEGT in the germline V gene.

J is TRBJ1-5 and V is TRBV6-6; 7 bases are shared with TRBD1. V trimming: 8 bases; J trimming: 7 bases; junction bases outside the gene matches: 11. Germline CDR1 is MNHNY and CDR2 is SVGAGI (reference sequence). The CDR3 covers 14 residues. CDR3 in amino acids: CASYFEQGTQPQHF. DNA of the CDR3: TGTGCCAGCTATTTTGAACAGGGGACACAGCCCCAGCATTTT.

The DNA of the CDR3 is TGTGCCAGTAGTATCACAACAGGTTCAAACTATGGCTACACCTTC. This translates into CASSITTGSNYGYTF. The rearrangement links TRBV19 to TRBJ1-2; perhaps TRBD1 as D (5 bases). The CDR3 has 15 residues. V was clipped by 3 bases and J by 2 bases, with 13 bases between them. Germline V gene lookup returns CDR1 LNHDA and CDR2 SQIVND (reference sequence).

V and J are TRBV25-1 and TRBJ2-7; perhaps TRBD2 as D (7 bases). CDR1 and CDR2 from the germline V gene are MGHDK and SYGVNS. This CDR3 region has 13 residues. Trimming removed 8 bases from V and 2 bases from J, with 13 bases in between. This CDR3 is CASSEGGPYEQYF. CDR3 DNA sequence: TGTGCCAGCTCCGAGGGGGGGCCCTACGAGCAGTACTTC.

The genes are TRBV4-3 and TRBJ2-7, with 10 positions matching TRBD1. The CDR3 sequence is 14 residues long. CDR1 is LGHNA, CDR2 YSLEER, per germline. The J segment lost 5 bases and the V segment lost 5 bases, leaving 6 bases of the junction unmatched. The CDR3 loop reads CASSTGTGAHEQYF. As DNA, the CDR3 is TGCGCCAGCAGCACCGGGACAGGGGCCCACGAGCAGTACTTC.

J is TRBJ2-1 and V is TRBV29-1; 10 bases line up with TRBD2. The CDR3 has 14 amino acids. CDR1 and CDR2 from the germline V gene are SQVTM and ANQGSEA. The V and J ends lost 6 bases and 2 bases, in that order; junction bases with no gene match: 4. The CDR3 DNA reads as TGCAGCGTGGGAGCGGGAGGGCCCTACAATGAGCAGTTCTTC. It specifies CSVGAGGPYNEQFF.

CDR3 in amino acids: CASSQDRGGRYADTQYF. The CDR3 DNA reads TGCGCCAGCAGCCAAGATCGAGGCGGGAGATACGCAGATACGCAGTATTTT. The genes are TRBV4-1 and TRBJ2-3, with 7 bases lining up with TRBD2. The V and J ends lost 0 bases and 4 bases, in that order; junction bases with no gene match: 10. Germline V gene data show CDR1 as MGHRA and CDR2 as YSYEKL. The CDR3 covers 17 residues.

The CDR3 sequence: CASSSYHLAGPNEQFF. The CDR3 bases are TGCGCCAGCAGCTCTTACCATCTAGCGGGCCCCAATGAGCAGTTCTTC. The chain combines TRBV5-1 with TRBJ2-1, with 8 bases lining up with TRBD2. After removal of 3 bases from V and 6 bases from J, the junction contained 11 bases not matched to a gene. This CDR3 is 16 amino acids long. Germline V lookup: CDR1 SGHRS, CDR2 YFSETQ.

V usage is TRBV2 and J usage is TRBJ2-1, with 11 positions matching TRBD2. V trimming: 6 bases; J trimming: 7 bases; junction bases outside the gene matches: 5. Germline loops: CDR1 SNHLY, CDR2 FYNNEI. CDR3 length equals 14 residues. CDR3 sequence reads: CASSVSGRGNEQFF. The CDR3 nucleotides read TGTGCCAGCAGCGTTAGCGGGAGGGGGAATGAGCAGTTCTTC.